This T cell receptor beta chain is from a study of shared clonotypes between healthy human individuals. On the study more broadly: Samples came from a couple of female and a few male donors aged 18 to 49. Study-wide findings and caveats: In contrast to clonotypes shared by all four donors, non-shared clonotypes had lower generation probabilities. Rarefaction exposed incomplete sorted-subset sequencing despite large depth.

V lost 10 bases and J 4 bases, leaving 11 bases between the germline ends. Per germline, CDR1 SEHNR and CDR2 FQNEAQ (reference sequence). This CDR3 spans 13 amino acids. Here immunoSEQ multiplex PCR was the method, and the copy in TCRdb shows in-frame clones only, minus some. The data contain 2,500,000 or so clones, approximately 90% of them singletons. The sample holds one count of this clone. Antigen: not known. The chain employs TRBV7-9 and TRBJ2-6; no clear D gene. The sequencing input was naive CD4+ T cells from PBMCs. Regarding subset: CD45RA+ positively selected. This receptor was taken from a man in his late teens or twenties in good health. Some clones in this sample may be carry-over from other donors' samples. CDR3 sequence (DNA): TGTGCCACCCTTTTCGGAGGGGCCAACGTCCTGACTTTC. Translating it yields CATLFGGANVLTF.